These 13 T cell receptor beta chains were all obtained from the same sample, sequenced in a study of T cell repertoires in cytomegalovirus infection (dated by TCRdb to the late 2010s). Data came from an Illumina HiSeq 1500. TCRdb reran the public reads through fastp at Q25 and MiXCR, keeping productive beta chains. Each entry is one CDR3 protein sequence, shown with its most common DNA and genes. The sample includes some 800,000 distinct CDR3 sequences, with almost 30% observed a single time. Of the sample, around 13% is held by the ten largest clones. No antigens are known for them. Explained via the paper, the treatment or condition label denotes: in vitro stimulation with specific CMV peptide epitopes to enrich CMV-specific T cells. The sample here was cultured CD8+ T cells from PBMCs, taken from culture after CMV antigen stimulation. The receptors originated from a human donor in good health (CMV status not recorded). Some clones in this sample may be carry-over from other donors' samples.

This clonotype turned up a few times. The chain couples TRBV6-2 or TRBV6-3 to TRBJ1-1; D remains unclear. This CDR3 region has 14 residues. Germline V gives CDR1 MNHEY, CDR2 SVGEGT. V was pared by 4 bases and J by 3 bases, with 12 bases between. The CDR3 reads CASSSPLRYTEAFF. DNA of the CDR3: TGTGCCAGCAGTTCTCCCCTTCGGTACACTGAAGCTTTCTTT.

The table lists this clonotype with many counts. V is TRBV12-3 or TRBV12-4 and J is TRBJ1-2, with TRBD1 matching over 8 bases. The CDR3 has 13 residues. V trimming: 5 bases; J trimming: 3 bases; junction bases outside the gene matches: 2. In nucleotides, the CDR3 is TGTGCCAGCAGTACAGGGGGGGACTATGGCTACACCTTC. Translation gives CASSTGGDYGYTF.

This clonotype was detected many times. The chain couples TRBV12-3 or TRBV12-4 to TRBJ2-2; unclear D gene. This CDR3 region has 15 residues. V shed 8 bases and J shed 2 bases, with 15 bases lying between them. CDR3 sequence reads: CASRKWIGNTGELFF. The CDR3 DNA reads as TGTGCCAGCCGAAAATGGATAGGCAACACCGGGGAGCTGTTTTTT.

This clonotype was counted only a few times. This chain joins TRBV12-3 or TRBV12-4 and TRBJ2-4; D is ambiguous. The ends were cut back, 5 bases at V and 7 bases at J, with 9 bases in the middle. The CDR3 sequence is 12 residues long. CDR3 loop: CASSATVNIQYF. For the CDR3, the DNA is TGTGCCAGCAGTGCAACAGTTAACATTCAGTACTTC.

CDR3 in DNA: TGTGCCAGCATGTGGAAAGGGAAAGACAATGAGCAGTTCTTC. Its translation: CASMWKGKDNEQFF. The rearrangement links TRBV6-1 to TRBJ2-1; D gene ambiguous. The CDR3 covers 14 residues. CDR1 and CDR2 from the germline V gene are MNHNS and SASEGT. Trimming cost V 7 bases and J 5 bases, with 15 bases left between them.

This clonotype was observed a few times. The chain couples TRBV10-3 to TRBJ2-3; 10 nucleotides align to TRBD1. The CDR3 spans 18 residues. Germline V gene sequence: CDR1 ENHRY, CDR2 SYGVKD. Trimming at V came to 2 bases and at J to 1 base, leaving 9 bases not matched to a gene. The CDR3 loop reads CAISETYSGTGGTDTQYF. The CDR3 nucleotides read TGTGCCATCAGTGAGACCTATTCCGGGACAGGGGGCACAGATACGCAGTATTTT.

J is TRBJ2-6 and V is TRBV7-9, with 9 bases aligning to TRBD1. Germline values: CDR1 SEHNR, CDR2 FQNEAQ (reference sequence). V lost 5 bases to trimming and J lost 0 bases; unmatched junction nucleotides: 5. This CDR3 has 17 residues. The CDR3 DNA sequence: TGTGCCAGCAGCATACAGGGGGCGGGCTCTGGGGCCAACGTCCTGACTTTC. Protein: CASSIQGAGSGANVLTF.

This clonotype was picked up one time. The rearrangement joins TRBV12-5 to TRBJ2-1, with 12 bases that match TRBD1. Germline assignment: CDR1 LGHNT and CDR2 FRNRAP. There are 16 residues in the CDR3. V shed 5 bases, J shed 9 bases, and the junction held 11 bases outside the gene matches. DNA of the CDR3: TGTGCTAGTGGTCCGCCCGGGGGACAGGGGGCGGGTGAGCAGTTCTTC. Protein: CASGPPGGQGAGEQFF. The whole variable domain, filled in from reference TRBV12-5 and TRBJ2-1, reads DARVTQTPRHKVTEMGQEVTMRCQPILGHNTVFWYRQTMMQGLELLAYFRNRAPLDDSGMPKDRFSAEMPDATLATLKIQPSEPRDSAVYFCASGPPGGQGAGEQFFGPGTRLTVL.

The V call is TRBV5-4, the J call TRBJ2-7, with D tentatively TRBD1 or TRBD2 (5 bases each). With 0 bases removed from V and 5 bases from J, the gap between germline ends came to 15 bases. CDR1 is SGHNT and CDR2 is YYREEE in the germline V gene (reference sequence). The CDR3 contains 15 residues. CDR3 DNA sequence: TGTGCCAGCAGCTTGGCCTGGGGTGGGGGTAACGAGCAGTACTTC. Protein sequence: CASSLAWGGGNEQYF.

The chain employs TRBV19 and TRBJ1-5; TRBD1 is a possible D gene (5 bases). The CDR3 spans 13 residues. V dropped 9 bases and J dropped 5 bases, with 14 bases sitting between them. CDR1 and CDR2 from the germline V gene are LNHDA and SQIVND (reference sequence). The CDR3, as DNA: TGTGCCAGCGGGACCCCGGTGCATCAGCCCCAGCATTTT. Its protein product is CASGTPVHQPQHF.

This clonotype showed up just once. J is TRBJ2-7 and V is TRBV10-1; the match to TRBD1 covers 9 bases. CDR3 length equals 15 residues. Per germline, CDR1 WNHNN and CDR2 SYGVQD (reference sequence). The ends lost 3 bases at V and 4 bases at J; junction bases unmatched: 7. CDR3 region: CASSDTGTGSYEQYF. The DNA of the CDR3 is TGCGCCAGCAGTGATACCGGGACAGGGTCTTACGAGCAGTACTTC.

The genes are TRBV20-1 and TRBJ2-1; D perhaps matches TRBD2 (5 bases). Germline CDR1 reads DFQATT; CDR2 reads SNEGSKA (reference sequence). The CDR3 consists of 13 residues. Trimming removed 2 bases from V and 9 bases from J, with 14 bases in between. In DNA, the CDR3 is TGCAGTGCTAGACCTCTGGACTTCGTTGAGCAGTTCTTC. Translating it yields CSARPLDFVEQFF.

The chain employs TRBV7-9 and TRBJ2-1; D perhaps matches TRBD1 (5 bases). V was pared by 6 bases and J by 0 bases, with 15 bases between. Germline V gene lookup returns CDR1 SEHNR and CDR2 FQNEAQ (reference sequence). This CDR3 has 16 residues. This CDR3 is CASSPQETSSYNEQFF. In DNA form, the CDR3 reads TGTGCCAGCAGTCCACAGGAGACGAGCTCCTACAATGAGCAGTTCTTC.